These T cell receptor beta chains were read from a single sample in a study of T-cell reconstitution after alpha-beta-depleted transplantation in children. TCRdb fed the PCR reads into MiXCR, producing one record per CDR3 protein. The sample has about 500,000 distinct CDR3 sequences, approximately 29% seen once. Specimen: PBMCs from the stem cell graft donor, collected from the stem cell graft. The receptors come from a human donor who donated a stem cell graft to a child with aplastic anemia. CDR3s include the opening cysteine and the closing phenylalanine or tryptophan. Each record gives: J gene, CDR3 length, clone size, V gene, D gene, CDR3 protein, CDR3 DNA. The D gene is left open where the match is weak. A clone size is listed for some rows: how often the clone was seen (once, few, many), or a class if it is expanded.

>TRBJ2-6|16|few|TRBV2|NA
CASSEGGKSGANVLTF
TGTGCCAGCAGTGAAGGGGGGAAATCTGGGGCCAACGTCCTGACTTTC
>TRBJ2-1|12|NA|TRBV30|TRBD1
CAFGQEHNEQFF
TGTGCCTTTGGACAGGAGCACAATGAGCAGTTCTTC
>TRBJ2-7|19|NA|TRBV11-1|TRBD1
CASSSSGQGESVPTYEQYF
TGTGCCAGCAGCTCTTCTGGACAGGGAGAATCGGTCCCCACCTACGAGCAGTACTTC
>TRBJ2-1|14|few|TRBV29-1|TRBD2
CSVSTSGGYNEQFF
TGCAGCGTTTCGACTAGCGGGGGGTACAATGAGCAGTTCTTC
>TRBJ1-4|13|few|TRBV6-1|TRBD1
CAAGTAEDEKLFF
TGTGCAGCCGGGACAGCTGAAGATGAAAAACTGTTTTTT
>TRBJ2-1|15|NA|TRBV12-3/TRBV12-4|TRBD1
CASSGGTGGWDEQFF
TGTGCCAGCAGTGGCGGGACAGGGGGCTGGGATGAGCAGTTCTTC
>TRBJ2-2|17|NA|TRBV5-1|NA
CASSFYKEGGSTGELFF
TGCGCCAGCAGCTTTTACAAGGAAGGGGGGTCCACCGGGGAGCTGTTTTTT
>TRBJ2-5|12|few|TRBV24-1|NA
CATSDRQETQYF
TGTGCCACCAGTGACAGGCAAGAGACCCAGTACTTC
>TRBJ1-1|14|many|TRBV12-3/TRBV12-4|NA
CASSLPGPNTEAFF
TGTGCCAGCTCTTTGCCGGGACCGAACACTGAAGCTTTCTTT
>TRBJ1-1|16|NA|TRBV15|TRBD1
CATSKWDRGLDTEAFF
TGTGCCACCAGCAAATGGGACAGGGGGCTGGACACTGAAGCTTTCTTT
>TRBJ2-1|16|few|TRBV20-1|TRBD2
CSAPTSGRAPYNEQFF
TGCAGTGCTCCGACTAGCGGGAGGGCCCCCTACAATGAGCAGTTCTTC
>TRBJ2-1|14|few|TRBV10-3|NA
CAISGRADSNEQFF
TGTGCCATCAGTGGAAGGGCCGACAGCAATGAGCAGTTCTTC
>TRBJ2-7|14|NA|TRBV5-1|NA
CDSSFGSSSYEQYF
TGCGACAGCAGCTTCGGCAGTTCCTCCTACGAGCAGTACTTC
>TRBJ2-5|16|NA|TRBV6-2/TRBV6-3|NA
CASSPANRVNEETQYF
TGTGCCAGCAGTCCGGCGAACAGGGTGAATGAAGAGACCCAGTACTTC
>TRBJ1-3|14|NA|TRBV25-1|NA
CASQNRARLNTIYF
TGTGCCAGCCAAAACAGGGCCCGGTTGAACACCATATATTTT
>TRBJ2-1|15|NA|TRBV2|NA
CASTSDTSHYNEQFF
TGTGCCAGCACCTCGGACACGTCTCACTACAATGAGCAGTTCTTC
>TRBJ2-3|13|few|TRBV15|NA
CATSRVGADTQYF
TGTGCCACCAGCAGAGTTGGGGCAGATACGCAGTATTTT
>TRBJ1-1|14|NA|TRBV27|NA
CASSFPGNIAEAFF
TGTGCCAGCAGTTTTCCGGGGAACATCGCTGAAGCTTTCTTT
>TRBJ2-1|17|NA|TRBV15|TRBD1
CATSRERLRQGNNEQFF
TGTGCCACCAGCAGAGAACGGCTTCGACAGGGTAACAATGAGCAGTTCTTC
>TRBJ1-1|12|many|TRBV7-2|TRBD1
CASSLRQGAAFF
TGTGCCAGCAGCTTAAGACAGGGGGCAGCTTTCTTT
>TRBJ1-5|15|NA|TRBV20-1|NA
CSARDWGRAVQPQHF
TGCAGTGCTAGAGATTGGGGCAGGGCGGTTCAGCCCCAGCATTTT
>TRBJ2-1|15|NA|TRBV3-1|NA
CASSQQIGNYNEQFF
TGTGCCAGCAGCCAACAGATCGGGAACTACAATGAGCAGTTCTTC
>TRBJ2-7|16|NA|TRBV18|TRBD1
CASSLLGTGGSSEQYF
TGTGCCAGCTCCCTACTGGGGACAGGGGGATCCAGCGAGCAGTACTTC
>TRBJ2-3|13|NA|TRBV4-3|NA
CASSQGPTDTQYF
TGCGCCAGCAGCCAGGGCCCCACAGATACGCAGTATTTT
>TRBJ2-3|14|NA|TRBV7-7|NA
CASSLGVPGDTQYF
TGTGCCAGCAGCTTAGGTGTTCCGGGAGATACGCAGTATTTT
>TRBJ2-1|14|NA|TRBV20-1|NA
CSGTAGSIYNEQFF
TGCAGTGGGACGGCTGGAAGTATTTACAATGAGCAGTTCTTC
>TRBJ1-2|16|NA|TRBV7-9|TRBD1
CASSLGQGAANYGYTF
TGTGCCAGCAGCTTGGGACAGGGGGCCGCTAACTATGGCTACACCTTC
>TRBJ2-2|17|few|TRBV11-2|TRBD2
CASSLGTSGRITGELFF
TGTGCCAGCAGCTTAGGGACTAGCGGGAGAATCACCGGGGAGCTGTTTTTT
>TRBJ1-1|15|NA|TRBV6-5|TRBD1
CASSYSADRGTEAFF
TGTGCCAGCAGTTACTCAGCTGACAGGGGCACTGAAGCTTTCTTT
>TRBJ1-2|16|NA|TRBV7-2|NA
CASIMYPARANYGYTF
TGTGCCAGCATCATGTATCCCGCCAGAGCTAACTATGGCTACACCTTC
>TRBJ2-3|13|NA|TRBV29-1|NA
CTVRRASTDTQYF
TGCACAGTTCGGCGGGCTAGCACAGATACGCAGTATTTT
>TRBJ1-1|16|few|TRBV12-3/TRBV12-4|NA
CASSPRWPLGDTEAFF
TGTGCCAGCAGCCCCCGGTGGCCTTTAGGGGACACTGAAGCTTTCTTT
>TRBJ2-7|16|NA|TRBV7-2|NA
CASHQPTLCGSYEQYF
TGTGCCAGCCACCAACCTACTTTATGTGGGTCTTACGAGCAGTACTTC
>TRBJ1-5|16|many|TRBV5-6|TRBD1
CASSGPGTGGGQPQHF
TGTGCCAGCAGCGGACCCGGGACAGGGGGAGGTCAGCCCCAGCATTTT
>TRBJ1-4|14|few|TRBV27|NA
CASSLRPTNEKLFF
TGTGCCAGCAGTTTACGTCCAACTAATGAAAAACTGTTTTTT
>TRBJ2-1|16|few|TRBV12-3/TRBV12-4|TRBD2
CASNLRGGSSYNEQFF
TGTGCCAGCAACCTGAGGGGCGGGAGCTCCTACAATGAGCAGTTCTTC
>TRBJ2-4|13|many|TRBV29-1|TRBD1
CSVGQGSTNIQYF
TGCAGCGTTGGACAGGGTTCGACAAACATTCAGTACTTC
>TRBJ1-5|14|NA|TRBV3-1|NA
CASSQTPDGQPQHF
TGTGCCAGCAGCCAAACACCGGACGGTCAGCCCCAGCATTTT
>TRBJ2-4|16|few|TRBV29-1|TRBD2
CSVEVASGPINIIQYF
TGCAGCGTTGAAGTGGCTAGCGGTCCGATAAATATCATTCAGTACTTC
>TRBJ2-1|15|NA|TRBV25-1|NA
CASSESVRKYNEQFF
TGTGCCAGCAGTGAATCGGTACGGAAATACAATGAGCAGTTCTTC
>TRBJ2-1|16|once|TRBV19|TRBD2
CASSITTSGSFGEQFF
TGTGCCAGTAGTATAACTACTAGCGGGAGCTTTGGTGAGCAGTTCTTC
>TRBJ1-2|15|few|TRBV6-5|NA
CASSSPGREGNGYTF
TGTGCCAGCAGTTCCCCGGGCAGGGAGGGGAATGGCTACACCTTC
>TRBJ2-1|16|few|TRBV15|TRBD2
CATSRRGLAGVKEQFF
TGTGCCACCAGCAGGAGGGGACTAGCGGGAGTGAAGGAGCAGTTCTTC